The clone carrying this T cell receptor (beta chain) was counted ten times or more. Its antigen is unknown. This record comes from a study of T cells after yellow fever vaccination. MiXCR, run by TCRdb on the 5' RACE reads, gives a single entry per CDR3 protein. This sample has approximately 170,000 distinct CDR3 sequences; roughly 11% occur once, and the top ten carry 36%. Trimming cost V 1 base and J 2 bases; bases outside gene matches: 2. The CDR3 length is 15 residues. Per the germline V gene, CDR1 is LNHNV and CDR2 is YYDKDF (reference sequence). Study outcomes and limitations: Post-booster samples contained most primary-vaccination clones (about 95% CD4, about 85% CD8).

The chain is built from TRBV15 and TRBJ2-5; 9 bases are a match to TRBD1. The sequence derives from a man aged 18 to 29 who received the YFV17D yellow fever vaccine. Sample: CD8+ T cells sorted from PBMCs, taken 15 days after the yellow fever booster vaccination. The CDR3 region is CATSRGGTGQETQYF. The DNA for the CDR3 is TGTGCCACCAGCAGAGGGGGGACAGGGCAAGAGACCCAGTACTTC. The full variable domain, its missing parts supplied by reference TRBV15 and TRBJ2-5, is DAMVIQNPRYQVTQFGKPVTLSCSQTLNHNVMYWYQQKSSQAPKLLFHYYDKDFNNEADTPDNFQSRRPNTSFCFLDIRSPGLGDTAMYLCATSRGGTGQETQYFGPGTRLLVL.